This TCR beta chain was obtained from a study of liver allograft versus peripheral blood T cells. Study as a whole: Within transplanted livers, the T cell receptor repertoires were examined and compared against the repertoires present in the peripheral blood of liver transplant recipients.

TCRdb recomputed calls from the reads with MiXCR, one row per CDR3 protein. Of around 8,600 distinct CDR3 sequences in the sample, around 19% are singletons; the top ten hold about 26%. The length of the CDR3 is 15 residues. The V and J ends lost 2 bases and 0 bases respectively, with 9 bases between them. The germline V gene encodes CDR1 SGDLS and CDR2 YYNGEE. This clonotype was found a few times. The receptor comes from a human patient who had a liver transplant. Some T cells may be supplied by the graft donor. The chain recombines TRBV9 with TRBJ1-3; the D is unclear. Here the CDR3 DNA reads TGTGCCAGCAGCGTTGACTTCTCCTCTGGAAACACCATATATTTT. It encodes CASSVDFSSGNTIYF.